A single T cell receptor (beta chain) is shown here with its context. This specimen comes from a study of blood T cell repertoires in COVID-19. Measured with immunoSEQ multiplex PCR; TCRdb has only the in-frame clones, and not every one. Of 300,000 or so clones in the sample, more than 85% were seen once. The V gene lost 5 bases and the J gene lost 8 bases, with 8 bases spanning the gap. The germline V gene has CDR1 SNHLY and CDR2 FYNNEI. The CDR3 extends over 11 amino acids. The clonotype comes from a man in his 70s with acute or convalescent COVID-19. The chain employs TRBV2 and TRBJ2-3; D possibly corresponds to TRBD2 (5 bases). Sequences were obtained from peripheral blood. CDR3 residues: CASSRESTQYF. The CDR3 bases are TGTGCCAGCAGTAGGGAGAGTACGCAGTATTTT.